The 21 T cell receptor beta chains below all came from one sample that was sequenced in a study of control samples from healthy donors and cancer patients. Clones were sequenced by immunoSEQ multiplex PCR, and TCRdb holds only the in-frame ones, with some missing. The sample consists of 150,000 to 200,000 clones, around 89% of them appearing once. Material: blood. These receptors came from a woman aged 45-60 years in good health.

V usage is TRBV7-3 and J usage is TRBJ2-7; TRBD2 agrees at 7 bases. The junction had 3 bases not matched to a gene; V was cut back by 5 bases and J by 2 bases. CDR3 length: 13 residues. Germline CDR1 and CDR2: SGHTA and FQGTGA. The CDR3 loop reads CASSRGVTYEQYF. The DNA of the CDR3 is TGTGCCAGCAGCCGGGGGGTGACCTACGAGCAGTACTTC.

This clone was picked up one time. This sequence joins TRBV24-1 and TRBJ1-6; 7 positions match TRBD1. The CDR3 is 17 amino acids. Germline CDR1 reads KGHDR; CDR2 reads SFDVKD. The junction had 6 bases not matched to a gene; V was cut back by 2 bases and J by 3 bases. CDR3 nucleotide sequence: TGTGCCACCAGTGATTGGGACAGCCGCCGCTATAATTCACCCCTCCACTTT. Protein: CATSDWDSRRYNSPLHF.

The chain recombines TRBV5-6 with TRBJ2-1; D possibly corresponds to TRBD2 (5 bases). V was trimmed by 3 bases and J by 8 bases, leaving 21 bases between them. Germline V gene sequence: CDR1 SGHDT, CDR2 YYEEEE. The CDR3 has 16 amino acids. The CDR3 loop reads CASSWRRGSAAHEQFF. CDR3 sequence (DNA): TGTGCCAGCAGCTGGCGGCGCGGGTCAGCGGCTCATGAGCAGTTCTTC.

The chain uses TRBV5-4 and TRBJ1-6; maybe TRBD1 (6 bases). Germline CDR1 reads SGHNT; CDR2 reads YYREEE (reference sequence). This CDR3 is built from 16 residues. Trimming stripped 4 bases from V and 9 bases from J, with 20 bases between. CDR3 sequence: CASSRGGAQGFSPLHF. The CDR3 bases are TGTGCCAGCAGCCGCGGGGGGGCGCAGGGATTTTCACCCCTCCACTTT.

The chain couples TRBV24-1 to TRBJ2-3; D unresolved. With 1 base removed from V and 0 bases from J, the gap between germline ends came to 10 bases. The CDR3 is 16 residues long. CDR1 and CDR2 from the germline V gene are KGHDR and SFDVKD. The CDR3 region is CATSDFGRPSTDTQYF. CDR3 nucleotide sequence: TGTGCCACCAGTGATTTCGGCAGGCCTAGCACAGATACGCAGTATTTT.

This clone appeared once. The chain is built from TRBV4-3 and TRBJ2-3; TRBD2 aligns across 7 bases. CDR1 is LGHNA, CDR2 YSLEER, per germline. With 0 bases clipped from V and 5 bases from J, the junction kept 5 bases outside the gene matches. CDR3 length: 15 residues. CDR3: CASSQEAGDRDTQYF. The CDR3 nucleotides read TGCGCCAGCAGCCAAGAGGCGGGAGATAGAGATACGCAGTATTTT.

The chain is built from TRBV7-9 and TRBJ1-2; no definite D call. The length of the CDR3 is 14 residues. The V and J ends lost 4 bases and 4 bases respectively, with 13 bases between them. Per germline, CDR1 SEHNR and CDR2 FQNEAQ (reference sequence). CDR3 DNA sequence: TGTGCCAGCAGCTCGGGAGGGAAGCGCTATGGCTACACCTTC. Amino acid sequence: CASSSGGKRYGYTF.

V gene TRBV10-3 combines with J gene TRBJ1-2, with TRBD1 matching 7 bases. V dropped 7 bases and J dropped 0; count of bases not matched to a gene: 5. This CDR3 contains 14 residues. Per germline, CDR1 ENHRY and CDR2 SYGVKD. CDR3 protein: CAITEDRTNYGYTF. The CDR3 nucleotides are TGTGCCATCACCGAGGACAGGACTAACTATGGCTACACCTTC.

In DNA, the CDR3 is TGTGCCAGCAGCTTCGAGGGCAGGCCTTATAATTCACCCCTCCACTTT. It encodes CASSFEGRPYNSPLHF. The chain links TRBV7-2 to TRBJ1-6; D is unresolved. Between the trimmed V and J ends, which lost 3 bases and 4 bases, there was a span of 13 bases. Germline CDR1 reads SGHTA; CDR2 reads FQGNSA. CDR3 length: 16 amino acids.

This clone showed up just once. This rearrangement joins TRBV18 to TRBJ1-4, with D perhaps TRBD1 (5 bases). Germline V gives CDR1 KGHSH, CDR2 LQKENI. This CDR3 has 17 residues. Trimming removed 3 bases at V and 0 bases at J, with 14 bases between. This chain's CDR3 is CASSPNRDVATNEKLFF. CDR3 sequence (DNA): TGTGCCAGCTCACCCAACCGGGACGTAGCAACTAATGAAAAACTGTTTTTT.

V usage is TRBV12-3 or TRBV12-4 and J usage is TRBJ2-7; D gene unclear. CDR3 length: 11 residues. V shed 5 bases and J shed 6 bases, with 8 bases lying between them. The CDR3 DNA is TGTGCCAGCAGTCAGACCCTCGAGCAGTACTTC. Amino acid sequence: CASSQTLEQYF.

This chain connects TRBV7-9 to TRBJ1-2, with D possibly being TRBD1 (6 bases). V was pared by 5 bases and J by 8 bases, with 18 bases between. This CDR3 has 14 amino acids. Germline V gives CDR1 SEHNR, CDR2 FQNEAQ (reference sequence). The CDR3 loop is CASSPVMGAQGYTF. CDR3 sequence (DNA): TGTGCCAGCAGCCCAGTTATGGGGGCGCAGGGCTACACCTTC. The full variable domain, completed using reference TRBV7-9 and TRBJ1-2, is DTGVSQNPRHKITKRGQNVTFRCDPISEHNRLYWYRQTLGQGPEFLTYFQNEAQLEKSRLLSDRFSAERPKGSFSTLEIQRTEQGDSAMYLCASSPVMGAQGYTFGSGTRLTVV.

V and J are TRBV28 and TRBJ1-5, with D possibly being TRBD1 (6 bases). Germline loops: CDR1 MDHEN, CDR2 SYDVKM. The CDR3 covers 15 residues. V was pared by 8 bases and J by 7 bases, with 21 bases between. CDR3 sequence reads: CASSKGGGAGQPQHF. DNA of the CDR3: TGTGCCAGCTCTAAGGGGGGGGGAGCAGGACAGCCCCAGCATTTT.

This sequence joins TRBV4-2 and TRBJ2-1, with a weak D call TRBD1 (6 bases). The V and J ends lost 5 bases and 7 bases respectively, with 9 bases between them. Germline CDR1 is LGHNA and CDR2 is YNFKEQ. This CDR3 has 12 residues. The CDR3 DNA follows: TGTGCCAGCAGCACCCAGGGGAATGAGCAGTTCTTC. Translating it yields CASSTQGNEQFF.

This chain connects TRBV6-6 to TRBJ2-7; D gene ambiguous. V lost 4 bases and J lost 6, with 13 bases in between. This CDR3 is 13 amino acids long. Germline CDR1 and CDR2: MNHNY and SVGAGI (reference sequence). CDR3 sequence (DNA): TGTGCCAGCAGTTCCCTGGGGATTGGCGAGCAGTACTTC. Amino acid sequence: CASSSLGIGEQYF.

In this sample, this clone turned up once. The chain combines TRBV18 with TRBJ2-6, with 7 bases lining up with TRBD1. The V gene's germline CDR1 is KGHSH and CDR2 LQKENI. The CDR3 totals 17 residues. V was clipped by 6 bases and J by 2 bases; unmatched bases: 10. CDR3 protein: CASSLRQGPTGANVLTF. CDR3 DNA sequence: TGTGCCAGCTCTCTCAGACAGGGCCCAACTGGGGCCAACGTCCTGACTTTC.

This rearrangement joins TRBV4-1 to TRBJ1-2; 9 positions agree with TRBD1. The V segment lost 0 bases and the J segment 4 bases; nucleotides outside the gene matches: 3. This CDR3 contains 15 residues. Germline V gene data show CDR1 as MGHRA and CDR2 as YSYEKL. The CDR3 loop reads CASSQEDRGPYGYTF. CDR3 DNA sequence: TGCGCCAGCAGCCAAGAGGACAGGGGACCCTATGGCTACACCTTC.

This clone was found a few times. The CDR3 DNA sequence: TGTGCCAGCAGCTCGTACATCCGGACAAGACACTATGGCTACACCTTC. Amino acid sequence: CASSSYIRTRHYGYTF. The rearrangement uses TRBV4-2 and TRBJ1-2, with a tentative D call TRBD1 (5 bases). From germline, CDR1 is LGHNA and CDR2 YNFKEQ. The germline V and J ends were trimmed by 5 bases and 3 bases, with 19 bases remaining between them. The CDR3 length is 16 residues.

Only one count was recorded for this clone. V and J are TRBV19 and TRBJ2-5, with D possibly being TRBD2 (5 bases). Germline CDR1 is LNHDA and CDR2 is SQIVND (reference sequence). Trimming removed 4 bases from V and 5 bases from J, with 20 bases in between. CDR3 length: 16 amino acids. The CDR3 region has the DNA TGTGCCAGTAGTACGACCGGGGTATCGCCCGGCGAGACCCAGTACTTC. Protein sequence: CASSTTGVSPGETQYF.

This clone showed up many times. J is TRBJ2-1 and V is TRBV20-1; 11 bases are shared with TRBD2. V dropped 3 bases and J dropped 13; count of bases not matched to a gene: 8. The CDR3 runs to 13 residues. Germline V gives CDR1 DFQATT, CDR2 SNEGSKA (reference sequence). CDR3 sequence reads: CSASLTSGMEQFF. CDR3 bases: TGCAGTGCTAGTTTGACTAGCGGGATGGAACAGTTCTTC.

The chain carries TRBV6-6 and TRBJ1-1; 12 nucleotides align to TRBD1. The ends lost 4 bases at V and 4 bases at J; junction bases unmatched: 7. The CDR3 has 16 amino acids. Germline lookup yields CDR1 MNHNY and CDR2 SVGAGI (reference sequence). The CDR3 region is CASSSAGQGASTEAFF. The CDR3 bases are TGTGCCAGCAGTTCCGCGGGACAGGGGGCGAGCACTGAAGCTTTCTTT.